The subject of this entry is one T cell receptor (beta chain). From germline, CDR1 is SGHKS and CDR2 YYEKEE (reference sequence). V lost 0 bases, J lost 6 bases, and 3 bases stayed unmatched. The CDR3 is 14 amino acids. The data are from a study of cytomegalovirus exposure and HLA in healthy donors. Primers for the PCR totalled 60 Vbeta and 13 Jbeta. Generated by immunoSEQ multiplex PCR, the TCRdb table keeps only in-frame clones and is missing some. Of approximately 110,000 clones listed, around three quarters were seen once; the top ten hold more than 3%. The sequenced material came from PBMCs. The chain employs TRBV5-5 and TRBJ2-1, with TRBD1 identical over 7 bases. The sequence derives from a woman between 35 and 50 years old in good health and CMV-seronegative. The CDR3 spells CASSLEQGINEQFF. The CDR3 coding sequence is TGTGCCAGCAGCTTGGAACAGGGGATCAATGAGCAGTTCTTC.